A single sample is the source of the 6 T cell receptor beta chains below, sequenced in a study of blood T cell repertoires in COVID-19. Sequenced by immunoSEQ multiplex PCR; TCRdb stores in-frame clones only, minus some. The sample includes under 50,000 clones, approximately 88% of them seen just once. The specimen sequenced was peripheral blood. These receptors all stem from a man in his sixties or seventies with acute or convalescent COVID-19.

V and J are TRBV19 and TRBJ1-1; D is perhaps TRBD1 (5 bases). Deletions cut 1 base from V and 0 bases from J, with 12 bases between. Germline V CDR1 and CDR2: LNHDA, SQIVND (reference sequence). The length of the CDR3 is 16 residues. The CDR3 region has the DNA TGTGCCAGTAGTATAGCCAGGGCGGCAATGAACACTGAAGCTTTCTTT. It codes for CASSIARAAMNTEAFF.

The chain joins TRBV5-1 to TRBJ2-3; the match to TRBD2 covers 15 bases. Germline V lookup: CDR1 SGHRS, CDR2 YFSETQ. The CDR3 runs to 16 residues. V lost 3 bases and J lost 4; bases outside the gene matches: 3. CDR3 sequence: CASSSGLAGGSDTQYF. The CDR3 coding sequence is TGCGCCAGCAGCTCGGGACTAGCGGGAGGTTCAGATACGCAGTATTTT.

The rearrangement links TRBV19 to TRBJ1-4; the match to TRBD1 covers 10 bases. Germline assignment: CDR1 LNHDA and CDR2 SQIVND (reference sequence). The CDR3 has 17 amino acids. The V gene end was trimmed by 2 bases and the J gene end by 7 bases; junction bases not matched to a gene: 10. The CDR3 spells CASSISGGRDRGEKLFF. The CDR3 DNA reads TGTGCCAGTAGTATAAGCGGGGGCCGGGACAGGGGTGAAAAACTGTTTTTT.

This clone was counted once. J is TRBJ1-5 and V is TRBV19; 8 bases are shared with TRBD1. The CDR3 totals 14 residues. The ends lost 9 bases at V and 3 bases at J; junction bases unmatched: 7. From germline, CDR1 is LNHDA and CDR2 SQIVND (reference sequence). Here the CDR3 reads CASRGTGVNQPQHF. The CDR3 DNA sequence: TGTGCCAGCAGAGGGACAGGTGTCAATCAGCCCCAGCATTTT.

The J gene is TRBJ1-5, the V gene TRBV5-1; the D is unclear. The germline V gene encodes CDR1 SGHRS and CDR2 YFSETQ. The V end was cut by 2 bases, the J end by 5 bases, with 14 bases between. This CDR3 spans 15 amino acids. The CDR3 DNA follows: TGCGCCAGCAGCTTCAACGGCGGGTTGGATCAGCCCCAGCATTTT. It translates to CASSFNGGLDQPQHF.

The chain carries TRBV20-1 and TRBJ1-3; a weak D match, TRBD1 (6 bases). V gave up 3 bases and J gave up 3 bases, with 18 bases separating them. The length of the CDR3 is 16 residues. Germline CDR1 DFQATT, CDR2 SNEGSKA (reference sequence). The CDR3 DNA follows: TGCAGTGCTAGTGGGGGGCCTGCAACAGGTGGAAACACCATATATTTT. This sequence encodes CSASGGPATGGNTIYF.